This T cell receptor beta chain was sequenced during a study of neoadjuvant nivolumab and ipilimumab in lung cancer (TCRdb year 2020). Looking at the study overall: Intravenous nivolumab was dosed at 3 mg/kg on days 1, 15 and 29, and in the combination arm ipilimumab 1 mg/kg was added on day 1 only. For each study arm, the primary endpoint of the trial was the rate of major pathologic response (MPR) in the intention-to-treat population. The trial treated about 45 patients with operable NSCLC: 23 were randomized to nivolumab monotherapy and 21 to nivolumab plus ipilimumab. Seven patients had matched pretherapy and resected tumor pairs analyzed, with four treated with nivolumab and three with nivolumab plus ipilimumab. TCR repertoires were compared between pretherapy (baseline) peripheral blood and tumors resected at surgery after neoadjuvant immune checkpoint blockade.

Libraries came from the immunoSEQ multiplex PCR assay. The study's processing was this. Repertoires were summarized by richness and clonality, and significantly expanded and contracted clones were identified between pre- and post-therapy samples. Entries here come from immuneACCESS through TCRdb and include only in-frame sequences with V and J called. Some clones fail to appear in such tables; in the studies checked, an unresolved V gene covers under half of the shortfall, and the cause of the remainder is unknown. That table supplies the V and J calls and clone size; D and trimming were determined from the DNA. The table for this sample lists roughly 32,000 clones; roughly 90% of them were counted only once. 2.1% of the sample is in the top ten clones. The paper's findings and limits, for the study overall: Resected tumors had greater TCR richness and clonality than tumor-adjacent uninvolved lung, and increases were observed in more dual-therapy-treated tumors. No significant correlation was found between TCR clonality and pathologic tumor regression, and only one major-pathologic-response sample was available for the clonality analysis. TCR richness in pretherapy blood showed a positive correlation with richness in tumors resected after neoadjuvant therapy (Spearman R of about 0.77). TCR sequencing was performed in a small number of samples. From pretherapy to surgery, tumor T-cell richness and clonality went up in three of three dual-therapy tumors, versus only two of four nivolumab-treated tumors.

Comment on this clone: Its antigen has not been determined. The record has no base qualities; no much larger clone is one base away.

Reading the label with the study, this specimen's time point is: at surgical resection after neoadjuvant nivolumab +/- ipilimumab. Samples came from the phase 2 randomized NEOSTAR trial, which tested neoadjuvant nivolumab or nivolumab plus ipilimumab followed by surgery in operable NSCLC. This material consisted of peripheral blood, taken after neoadjuvant nivolumab, alone or with ipilimumab, at or shortly before surgery. This clonotype was obtained from an adult with non-small cell lung cancer.

CDR3 reads: CASSSARQSDGYTF. At the DNA level, the sequence is TGTGCCAGCTCATCAGCAAGACAGAGCGATGGCTACACCTTC. The sequence joins TRBV18 to TRBJ1-2; TRBD1 is perhaps the D gene, given 5 matching bases. The junction shows trimming of 5 bases on V and 6 bases on J, plus 16 bases between the germline ends. Reading the germline V gene gives CDR1 KGHSH and CDR2 LQKENI. Counted from cysteine to phenylalanine, this CDR3 has 14 amino acids. Of the read, only the CDR3 DNA is kept; its 42 bases are in frame from base 1.